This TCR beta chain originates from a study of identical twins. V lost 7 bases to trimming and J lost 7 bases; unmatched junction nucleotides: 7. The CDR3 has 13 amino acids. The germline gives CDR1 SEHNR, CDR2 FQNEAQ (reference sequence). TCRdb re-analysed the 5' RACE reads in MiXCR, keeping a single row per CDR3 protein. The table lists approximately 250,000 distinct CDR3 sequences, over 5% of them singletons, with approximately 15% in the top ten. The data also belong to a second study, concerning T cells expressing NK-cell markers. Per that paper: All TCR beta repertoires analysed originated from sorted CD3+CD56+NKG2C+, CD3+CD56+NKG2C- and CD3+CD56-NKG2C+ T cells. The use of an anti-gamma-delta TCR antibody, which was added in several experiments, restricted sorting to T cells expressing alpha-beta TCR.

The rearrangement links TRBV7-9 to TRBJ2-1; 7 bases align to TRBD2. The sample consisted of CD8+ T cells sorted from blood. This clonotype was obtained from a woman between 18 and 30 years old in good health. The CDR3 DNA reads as TGTGCCAGCATCCTCGCGGGAGAGAATGAGCAGTTCTTC. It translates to CASILAGENEQFF.